This entry is about one TCR beta chain. Its antigen is not known. This record comes from a study of monozygotic twins with inflammatory bowel disease. Study-level results: Inverse Simpson values showed less TCRbeta diversity in IBD patients than in their healthy co-twins.

Germline CDR1 and CDR2: GTSNPN and SVGIG (reference sequence). The CDR3 extends over 14 amino acids. Following a re-call of the 5' RACE reads, TCRdb has one entry per CDR3 protein and lacks DNA. This table holds 300,000 to 400,000 distinct CDR3 sequences. The sequenced sample consisted of blood. The sequence was obtained from a human donor with ulcerative colitis or Crohn's disease, or a healthy co-twin of an affected twin (not recorded which). The chain has TRBV30 and TRBJ2-7; lacking DNA, the TRBD2 call made by TCRdb goes unchecked. CDR3 amino acids: CAWSVGLTNYEQYF.